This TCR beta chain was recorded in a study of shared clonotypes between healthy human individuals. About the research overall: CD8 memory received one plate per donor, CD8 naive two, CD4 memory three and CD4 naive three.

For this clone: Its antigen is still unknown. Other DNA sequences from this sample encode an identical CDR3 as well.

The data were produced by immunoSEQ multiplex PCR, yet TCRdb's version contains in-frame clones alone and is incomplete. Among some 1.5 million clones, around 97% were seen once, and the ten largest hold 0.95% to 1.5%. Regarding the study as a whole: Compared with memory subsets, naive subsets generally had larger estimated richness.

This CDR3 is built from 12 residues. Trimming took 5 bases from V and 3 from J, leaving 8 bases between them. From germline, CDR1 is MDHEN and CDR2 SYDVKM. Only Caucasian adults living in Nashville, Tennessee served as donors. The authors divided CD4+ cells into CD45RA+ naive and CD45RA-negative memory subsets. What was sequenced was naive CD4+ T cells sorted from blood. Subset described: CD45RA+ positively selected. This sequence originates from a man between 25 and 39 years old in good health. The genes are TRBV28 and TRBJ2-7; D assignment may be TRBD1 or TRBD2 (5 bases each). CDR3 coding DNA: TGTGCCAGCAGTGAGGGGAGCTACGAGCAGTACTTC. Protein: CASSEGSYEQYF. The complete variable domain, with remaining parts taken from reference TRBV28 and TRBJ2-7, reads DVKVTQSSRYLVKRTGEKVFLECVQDMDHENMFWYRQDPGLGLRLIYFSYDVKMKEKGDIPEGYSVSREKKERFSLILESASTNQTSMYLCASSEGSYEQYFGPGTRLTVT.